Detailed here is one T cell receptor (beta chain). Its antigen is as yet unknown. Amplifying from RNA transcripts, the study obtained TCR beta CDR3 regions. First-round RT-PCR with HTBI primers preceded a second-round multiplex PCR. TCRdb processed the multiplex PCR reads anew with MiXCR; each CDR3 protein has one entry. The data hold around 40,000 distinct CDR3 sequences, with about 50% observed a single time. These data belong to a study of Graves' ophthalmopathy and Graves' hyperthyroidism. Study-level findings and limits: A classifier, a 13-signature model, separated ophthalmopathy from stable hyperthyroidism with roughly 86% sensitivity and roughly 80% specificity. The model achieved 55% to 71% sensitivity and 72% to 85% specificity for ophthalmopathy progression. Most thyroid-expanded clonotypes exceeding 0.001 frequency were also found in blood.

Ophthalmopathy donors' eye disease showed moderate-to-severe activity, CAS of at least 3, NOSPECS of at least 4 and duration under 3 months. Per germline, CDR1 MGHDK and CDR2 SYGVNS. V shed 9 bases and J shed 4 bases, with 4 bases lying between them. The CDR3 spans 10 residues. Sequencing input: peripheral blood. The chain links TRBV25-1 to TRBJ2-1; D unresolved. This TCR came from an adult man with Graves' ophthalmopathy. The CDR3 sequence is CASPYNEQFF. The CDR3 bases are TGTGCCAGTCCGTACAATGAGCAGTTCTTC.